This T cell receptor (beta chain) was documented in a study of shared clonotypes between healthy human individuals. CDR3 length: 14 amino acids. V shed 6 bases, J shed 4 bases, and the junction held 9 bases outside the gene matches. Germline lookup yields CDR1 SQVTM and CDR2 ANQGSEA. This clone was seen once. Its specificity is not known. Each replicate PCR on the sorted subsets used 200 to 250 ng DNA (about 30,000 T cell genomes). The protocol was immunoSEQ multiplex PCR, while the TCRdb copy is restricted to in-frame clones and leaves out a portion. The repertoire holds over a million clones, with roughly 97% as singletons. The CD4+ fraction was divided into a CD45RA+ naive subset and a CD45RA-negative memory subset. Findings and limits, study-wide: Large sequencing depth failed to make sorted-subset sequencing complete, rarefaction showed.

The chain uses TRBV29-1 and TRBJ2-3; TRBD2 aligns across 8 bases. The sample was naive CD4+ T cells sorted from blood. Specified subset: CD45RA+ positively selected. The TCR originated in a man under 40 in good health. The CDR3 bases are TGCAGCGTGGAACTAGCGGCCTCCCCAGATACGCAGTATTTT. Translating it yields CSVELAASPDTQYF.